A single sample gave rise to the 19 T cell receptor beta chains below, sequenced in a study of T cell changes during pregnancy in multiple sclerosis. Profiling relied on immunoSEQ multiplex PCR, and the TCRdb table lists in-frame clones only, not all of them. This sample has approximately 74,000 clones, with roughly nine tenths found just once. The material was peripheral blood, obtained before pregnancy. The receptor set was obtained from a female donor with multiple sclerosis, enrolled in a pregnancy study.

The V and J genes are TRBV10-3 and TRBJ2-1, with 8 bases aligning to TRBD1. J was trimmed by 0 bases and V by 3 bases; bases with no gene match: 10. Germline V gene data show CDR1 as ENHRY and CDR2 as SYGVKD. The CDR3 is made up of 18 amino acids. For the CDR3, the DNA is TGTGCCATCAGTGACCCCCTCAGGACAGGGCCCTCCTACAATGAGCAGTTCTTC. Amino acid sequence: CAISDPLRTGPSYNEQFF.

The genes are TRBV19 and TRBJ1-5; 8 nucleotides line up with TRBD1. The V gene end was trimmed by 5 bases and the J gene end by 1 base; junction bases not matched to a gene: 7. This CDR3 has 16 amino acids. CDR1 is LNHDA and CDR2 is SQIVND in the germline V gene (reference sequence). This chain's CDR3 is CASSPLDRGSNQPQHF. The CDR3 DNA is TGTGCCAGTAGTCCCCTCGACAGGGGCAGCAATCAGCCCCAGCATTTT.

This clone came up a few times. The CDR3 here is CASSYSSLSRNSPLHF. The CDR3 DNA reads TGTGCCAGCAGTTACTCGAGCCTCTCCCGCAATTCACCCCTCCACTTT. The chain is built from TRBV6-5 and TRBJ1-6; no firm D call. This CDR3 has 16 amino acids. Germline CDR1 MNHEY, CDR2 SVGAGI. V was trimmed by 0 bases and J by 7 bases, leaving 13 bases between them.

The chain links TRBV4-2 to TRBJ1-1, with D perhaps TRBD1 (6 bases). The V and J ends lost 0 bases and 4 bases respectively, with 24 bases between them. This CDR3 has 19 amino acids. Germline CDR1 is LGHNA and CDR2 is YNFKEQ. The CDR3 nucleotides read TGTGCCAGCAGCCAAGACATGATTCCCACATCAACAGGGAGCACTGAAGCTTTCTTT. It codes for CASSQDMIPTSTGSTEAFF.

The sample holds one count of this clone. V usage is TRBV19 and J usage is TRBJ2-2; possible D gene TRBD1, 6 bases. The V and J ends lost 6 bases and 6 bases respectively, with 14 bases between them. This CDR3 is 14 amino acids long. Germline V gives CDR1 LNHDA, CDR2 SQIVND (reference sequence). CDR3 nucleotides: TGTGCCAGTAGCCCGACAGGTTATGCCGGGGAGCTGTTTTTT. Translation gives CASSPTGYAGELFF.

The chain uses TRBV5-1 and TRBJ2-1; D is perhaps TRBD2 (5 bases). Trimming pared 0 bases from V and 3 bases from J, leaving 7 bases between. The CDR3 runs to 14 residues. The germline gives CDR1 SGHRS, CDR2 YFSETQ. The CDR3 DNA sequence: TGCGCCAGCAGCTTGGGGGAGAGCTACAATGAGCAGTTCTTC. Translating it yields CASSLGESYNEQFF.

This sequence joins TRBV6-1 and TRBJ2-3, with 9 bases matching TRBD1. J gave up 6 bases and V 6 bases, and 10 bases lay outside the gene matches. From germline, CDR1 is MNHNS and CDR2 SASEGT. The CDR3 is 15 amino acids. The CDR3 DNA sequence: TGTGCCAGCAGCTCGGGACAGGGTGTATGGGATACGCAGTATTTT. Protein: CASSSGQGVWDTQYF.

The chain recombines TRBV9 with TRBJ2-1; TRBD2 agrees at 9 bases. V shed 2 bases and J 7 bases; nucleotides not matched to a gene: 7. Germline V CDR1 and CDR2: SGDLS, YYNGEE. The length of the CDR3 is 15 residues. This CDR3 is CASSVRGSGRNEQFF. As DNA, the CDR3 is TGTGCCAGCAGCGTCAGGGGTAGCGGGAGAAATGAGCAGTTCTTC.

This sequence joins TRBV9 and TRBJ1-5, with D perhaps TRBD1 (6 bases). V lost 4 bases to trimming and J lost 3 bases, with 14 bases between them. This CDR3 comprises 15 residues. CDR1 is SGDLS, CDR2 YYNGEE, per germline. CDR3 residues: CASSLDSTFNQPQHF. In DNA form, the CDR3 reads TGTGCCAGCAGCCTGGACAGCACGTTCAATCAGCCCCAGCATTTT.

The rearrangement links TRBV7-9 to TRBJ2-7; 8 bases fit TRBD2. After removal of 3 bases from V and 3 bases from J, the junction contained 16 bases not matched to a gene. There are 18 residues in the CDR3. CDR1 is SEHNR, CDR2 FQNEAQ, per germline (reference sequence). CDR3 coding DNA: TGTGCCAGCAGCTTCATCATTCGGGGGGGAAAGTCGGACTACGAGCAGTACTTC. Translating gives CASSFIIRGGKSDYEQYF. Supplemented by reference TRBV7-9 and TRBJ2-7, the full variable domain reads DTGVSQNPRHKITKRGQNVTFRCDPISEHNRLYWYRQTLGQGPEFLTYFQNEAQLEKSRLLSDRFSAERPKGSFSTLEIQRTEQGDSAMYLCASSFIIRGGKSDYEQYFGPGTRLTVT.

V usage is TRBV6-1 and J usage is TRBJ2-1, with a tentative D call TRBD2 (5 bases). The CDR3 consists of 14 residues. Trimming removed 1 base from V and 6 bases from J, with 10 bases in between. The germline V gene encodes CDR1 MNHNS and CDR2 SASEGT. In nucleotides, the CDR3 is TGTGCCAGCAGTGAAGTAGGACTTGTCAATGAGCAGTTCTTC. This encodes CASSEVGLVNEQFF.

The CDR3 bases are TGTGCCAGCAGCACCAGGGAAGATACGCAGTATTTT. Translation: CASSTREDTQYF. V usage is TRBV5-5 and J usage is TRBJ2-3; a weak D match, TRBD1 (5 bases). Germline CDR1 reads SGHKS; CDR2 reads YYEKEE (reference sequence). The ends were cut back, 4 bases at V and 5 bases at J, with 8 bases in the middle. CDR3 length equals 12 residues. Full variable domain (rest looked up from reference TRBV5-5 and TRBJ2-3): DAGVTQSPTHLIKTRGQQVTLRCSPISGHKSVSWYQQVLGQGPQFIFQYYEKEERGRGNFPDRFSARQFPNYSSELNVNALLLGDSALYLCASSTREDTQYFGPGTRLTVL.

The chain combines TRBV29-1 with TRBJ2-3; 11 nucleotides match TRBD2. Losses at the gene ends were 4 bases for V and 1 base for J; bases not matched to a gene: 4. CDR1 SQVTM and CDR2 ANQGSEA come from the germline V gene. CDR3 length: 15 amino acids. The CDR3 nucleotides read TGCAGCGTTGGGCTAGCGGGGGGAGGCACAGATACGCAGTATTTT. Protein sequence: CSVGLAGGGTDTQYF.

This clone was picked up one time. The CDR3 spells CASSIGISGNTIYF. Here the CDR3 DNA reads TGTGCCAGCAGTATCGGGATCTCTGGAAACACCATATATTTT. The chain carries TRBV6-5 and TRBJ1-3; the D is unclear. This CDR3 has 14 residues. CDR1 is MNHEY and CDR2 is SVGAGI in the germline V gene. V was shortened by 5 bases and J by 0 bases, with 8 bases between the two germline ends.

This clone has only one observation. For the CDR3, the DNA is TGCGCCAGCAGTACCCCCGCGACAGCCAGGGACTATGGCTACACCTTC. This encodes CASSTPATARDYGYTF. The rearrangement links TRBV10-2 to TRBJ1-2; D may be TRBD1 (5 bases). V was trimmed by 5 bases and J by 3 bases, leaving 19 bases between them. From germline, CDR1 is WSHSY and CDR2 SAAADI. The CDR3 has 16 amino acids.

V and J are TRBV5-1 and TRBJ2-1, with TRBD2 as a possible D gene (6 bases). This CDR3 comprises 12 residues. CDR1 and CDR2 (germline): SGHRS, YFSETQ. The V end was cut by 5 bases, the J end by 8 bases, with 11 bases between. DNA for the CDR3: TGCGCCAGCAGTGTCTCGGGGGATGAGCAGTTCTTC. It is translated as CASSVSGDEQFF.

The gene calls are TRBV19 and TRBJ1-5; D is undetermined. Germline-derived CDR1 and CDR2 are LNHDA and SQIVND (reference sequence). Deletions cut 1 base from V and 6 bases from J, with 13 bases between. The CDR3 is 15 amino acids. The CDR3 coding sequence is TGTGCCAGTAGTATAGTTCGGGGTACTCCTCAGCCCCAGCATTTT. This codes for CASSIVRGTPQPQHF. Variable domain in full (rest from reference TRBV19 and TRBJ1-5): DGGITQSPKYLFRKEGQNVTLSCEQNLNHDAMYWYRQDPGQGLRLIYYSQIVNDFQKGDIAEGYSVSREKKESFPLTVTSAQKNPTAFYLCASSIVRGTPQPQHFGDGTRLSIL.

This sequence joins TRBV6-5 and TRBJ1-2, with D maybe TRBD1 (5 bases). Germline CDR1 reads MNHEY; CDR2 reads SVGAGI. This CDR3 has 12 residues. The V and J ends lost 5 bases and 8 bases respectively, with 12 bases between them. Here the CDR3 DNA reads TGTGCCAGCAGTCGTGGGGCGGGAGGCTACACCTTC. This encodes CASSRGAGGYTF.

The chain couples TRBV11-3 to TRBJ1-1, with unresolved D. The germline V gene encodes CDR1 SGHNT and CDR2 YENEEA. The V end was cut by 8 bases, the J end by 0 bases, with 16 bases between. There are 15 residues in the CDR3. Here the CDR3 reads CASSRGGSLNTEAFF. CDR3 sequence (DNA): TGTGCCAGCTCCCGCGGTGGCAGCTTGAACACTGAAGCTTTCTTT.